The source of this T cell receptor (beta chain) is a study of identical twins. V was pared by 4 bases and J by 7 bases, with 14 bases between. The CDR3 is made up of 13 amino acids. Germline CDR1 LGHDT, CDR2 YNNKEL (reference sequence). TCRdb recomputed calls from the 5' RACE reads with MiXCR, one row per CDR3 protein. The sample holds about 1.7 million distinct CDR3 sequences, about 30% seen once. V gene TRBV3-1 combines with J gene TRBJ2-7; D perhaps matches TRBD2 (6 bases). Material: cord blood. The TCR comes from a newborn girl in good health. This CDR3 reads CASSPRGLREQYF. In DNA form, the CDR3 reads TGTGCCAGCAGCCCCCGGGGGTTGAGGGAGCAGTACTTC.